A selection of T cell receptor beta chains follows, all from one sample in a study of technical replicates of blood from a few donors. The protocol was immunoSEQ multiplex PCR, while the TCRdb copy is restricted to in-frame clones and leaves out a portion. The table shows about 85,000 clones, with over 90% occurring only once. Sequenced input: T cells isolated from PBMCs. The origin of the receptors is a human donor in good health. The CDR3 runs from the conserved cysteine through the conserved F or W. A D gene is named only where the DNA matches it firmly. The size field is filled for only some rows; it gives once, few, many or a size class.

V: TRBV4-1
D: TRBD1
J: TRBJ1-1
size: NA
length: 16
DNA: TGCGCCAGCAGCCAAGAGACTGACAGGGCGTACACTGAAGCTTTCTTT
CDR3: CASSQETDRAYTEAFF

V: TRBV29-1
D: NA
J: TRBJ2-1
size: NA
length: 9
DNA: TGCAGCGTTGCCCAGCCTAGCATCTTC
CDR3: CSVAQPSIF

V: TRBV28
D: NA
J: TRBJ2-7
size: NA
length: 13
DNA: TGTGCCAGCAGTGCACAGGGAGACTACGAGCAGTACTTC
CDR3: CASSAQGDYEQYF

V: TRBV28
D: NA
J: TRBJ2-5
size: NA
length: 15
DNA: TGTGCCAGCAGGGCGACGGGACTCCGAAAGGAGACCCAGTACTTC
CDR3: CASRATGLRKETQYF

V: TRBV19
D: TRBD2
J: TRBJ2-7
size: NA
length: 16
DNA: TGTGCCAGTAGTATAGGACTAGCGGGACGGGCCTACGAGCAGTACTTC
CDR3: CASSIGLAGRAYEQYF

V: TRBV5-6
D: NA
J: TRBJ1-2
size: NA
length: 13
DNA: TGTGCCAGCAGCTTGGGGGCAGGTCGTGGCTACACCTTC
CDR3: CASSLGAGRGYTF

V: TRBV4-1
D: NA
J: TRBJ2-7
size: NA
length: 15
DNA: TGCGCCAGCAGCCCACGACCAGAGGGCAAATACGAGCAGTACTTC
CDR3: CASSPRPEGKYEQYF

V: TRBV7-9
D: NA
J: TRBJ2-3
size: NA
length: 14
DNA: TGTGCCAGCAGCTTAGCCGGAGGCACAGATACGCAGTATTTT
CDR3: CASSLAGGTDTQYF

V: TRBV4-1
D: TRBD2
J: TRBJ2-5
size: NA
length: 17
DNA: TGCGCCAGCAGCCGAGATCAGCGGGGGGATGATCAAGAGACCCAGTACTTC
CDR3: CASSRDQRGDDQETQYF

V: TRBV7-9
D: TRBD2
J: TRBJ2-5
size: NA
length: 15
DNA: TGTGCCAGCGTGGGACTAGCGGACCAAACGGAGACCCAGTACTTC
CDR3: CASVGLADQTETQYF

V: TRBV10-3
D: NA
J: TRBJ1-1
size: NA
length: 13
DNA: TGTGCCATCAGCCTGACAGCAGGCTTTGAAGCTTTCTTT
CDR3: CAISLTAGFEAFF

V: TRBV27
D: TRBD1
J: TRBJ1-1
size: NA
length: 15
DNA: TGTGCCAGCAGTTATCATACAGGGGGCAACACTGAAGCTTTCTTT
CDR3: CASSYHTGGNTEAFF

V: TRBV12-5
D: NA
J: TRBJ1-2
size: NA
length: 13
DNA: TGTGCTAGTGCCTTACAGGGACACTATGGCTACACCTTC
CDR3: CASALQGHYGYTF

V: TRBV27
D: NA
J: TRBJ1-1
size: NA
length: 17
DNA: TGTGCCAGCAGTACCGCTACCCAGGGGTGGTCGAACACTGAAGCTTTCTTT
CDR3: CASSTATQGWSNTEAFF

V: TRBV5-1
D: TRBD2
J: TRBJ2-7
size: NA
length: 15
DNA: TGCGCCAGCAGCTTGGGGAGCGGGAGTTATTACGAGCAGTACTTC
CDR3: CASSLGSGSYYEQYF

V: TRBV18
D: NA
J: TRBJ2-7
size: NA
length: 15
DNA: TGTGCCAGCTCAAGTGGGCAGGGGAATATCTACGAGCAGTACTTC
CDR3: CASSSGQGNIYEQYF

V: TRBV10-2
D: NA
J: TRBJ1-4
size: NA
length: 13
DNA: TGCGCCATCGGGCGGAGGGTGGATGAAAAACTGTTTTTT
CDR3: CAIGRRVDEKLFF

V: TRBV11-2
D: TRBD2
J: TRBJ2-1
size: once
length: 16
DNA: TGTGCCAGCAGCCCACTCCGGGGGGGGCTTGGAAATGAGCAGTTCTTC
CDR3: CASSPLRGGLGNEQFF

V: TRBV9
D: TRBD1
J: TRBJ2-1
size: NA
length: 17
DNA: TGTGCCAGCAGCCCAACAGGGGGTGGGTATGGGTACAATGAGCAGTTCTTC
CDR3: CASSPTGGGYGYNEQFF

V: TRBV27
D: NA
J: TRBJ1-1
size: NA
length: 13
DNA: TGTGCCAGCAGTTTATCTAGGGGAATTGAAGCTTTCTTT
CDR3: CASSLSRGIEAFF

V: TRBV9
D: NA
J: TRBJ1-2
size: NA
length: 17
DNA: TGTGCCAGCAGCGTAGCGGACACCACTACCGCTAACTATGGCTACACCTTC
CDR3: CASSVADTTTANYGYTF

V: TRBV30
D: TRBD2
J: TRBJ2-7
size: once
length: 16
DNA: TGTGCCTGGAGTGTACCGGGGCGGGGGTTACCCTACGAGCAGTACTTC
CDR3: CAWSVPGRGLPYEQYF